These 14 T cell receptor beta chains came from one sample sequenced in a study of OX40 agonist ivuxolimab in advanced cancers. Assay: immunoSEQ multiplex PCR; the TCRdb copy retains only in-frame clones and omits some. The sample lists 55,000 or so clones, 70% to 90% occurring once. Sequenced material: CD4+ or CD8+ T cells sorted from blood, taken in a trial of the OX40 agonist ivuxolimab. The receptor set was obtained from an adult with an advanced solid tumor such as melanoma, head and neck, liver or kidney cancer.

The chain has TRBV7-3 and TRBJ1-1; tentatively, D is TRBD1 (6 bases). V lost 0 bases, J lost 3 bases, and 8 bases lay in between. Germline V gene sequence: CDR1 SGHTA, CDR2 FQGTGA. This CDR3 is 14 amino acids long. The CDR3 DNA reads as TGTGCCAGCAGCTTAACGGGGGCTGACACTGAAGCTTTCTTT. Translation: CASSLTGADTEAFF.

In DNA, the CDR3 is TGTGCCTGGGGCGGAACACTCATTGTTGGAAACACCATATATTTT. Protein product: CAWGGTLIVGNTIYF. The gene calls are TRBV30 and TRBJ1-3; no clear D gene. V was clipped by 5 bases and J by 3 bases, with 17 bases between them. The CDR3 consists of 15 residues. Germline assignment: CDR1 GTSNPN and CDR2 SVGIG (reference sequence). Combining the CDR3 with reference TRBV30 and TRBJ1-3 gives the whole variable domain SQTIHQWPATLVQPVGSPLSLECTVEGTSNPNLYWYRQAAGRGLQLLFYSVGIGQISSEVPQNLSASRPQDRQFILSSKKLLLSDSGFYLCAWGGTLIVGNTIYFGEGSWLTVV.

This chain connects TRBV19 to TRBJ1-2; D is unclear. V shed 5 bases and J shed 6 bases, with 25 bases lying between them. CDR1 LNHDA and CDR2 SQIVND come from the germline V gene (reference sequence). This CDR3 contains 17 residues. The CDR3 DNA reads TGTGCCAGTAGTCCCCGTAGTGTGGTTTCTCGCCGGAATGGCTACACCTTC. Its translation is CASSPRSVVSRRNGYTF. The entire variable domain, with the rest obtained from reference TRBV19 and TRBJ1-2, is as follows: DGGITQSPKYLFRKEGQNVTLSCEQNLNHDAMYWYRQDPGQGLRLIYYSQIVNDFQKGDIAEGYSVSREKKESFPLTVTSAQKNPTAFYLCASSPRSVVSRRNGYTFGSGTRLTVV.

This chain connects TRBV29-1 to TRBJ2-7, with 9 bases matching TRBD2. The CDR3 contains 16 residues. Germline V gene sequence: CDR1 SQVTM, CDR2 ANQGSEA. V was clipped by 6 bases and J by 0 bases; unmatched bases: 12. The CDR3 region is CSVALAGNPPSYEQYF. The CDR3, as DNA: TGCAGCGTCGCGCTAGCGGGAAACCCCCCCTCCTACGAGCAGTACTTC.

CDR3 bases: TGCAGCCCCCCTCGGGGCGAGCAGTACTTC. Translation: CSPPRGEQYF. The chain couples TRBV29-1 to TRBJ2-7; perhaps TRBD2 as D (5 bases). Germline V CDR1 and CDR2: SQVTM, ANQGSEA. V lost 8 bases and J 6 bases, leaving 11 bases between the germline ends. The CDR3 length is 10 residues.

The rearrangement links TRBV4-1 to TRBJ2-4, with D possibly TRBD2 on 6 matching bases. The CDR3 is made up of 17 amino acids. The germline CDR1 and CDR2 sequences are MGHRA and YSYEKL. Trimming took 1 base from V and 0 from J, leaving 13 bases between them. CDR3 amino acids: CASSQVLAGPAKNIQYF. The CDR3 DNA reads TGCGCCAGCAGCCAAGTCCTGGCGGGACCAGCCAAAAACATTCAGTACTTC.

There are a few counts of this clone. The J gene is TRBJ2-7, the V gene TRBV27; 8 nucleotides match TRBD1. The CDR3 loop spans 14 amino acids. V shed 0 bases and J 5 bases; nucleotides not matched to a gene: 3. The germline V gene encodes CDR1 MNHEY and CDR2 SMNVEV (reference sequence). The CDR3 DNA is TGTGCCAGCAGTTTATCAGGACAGGGTAACGAGCAGTACTTC. Translated: CASSLSGQGNEQYF.

This clone was detected only a few times. The V gene is TRBV7-3, the J gene TRBJ2-3; D not certain. Trimming removed 2 bases at V and 4 bases at J, with 10 bases between. This CDR3 spans 14 amino acids. CDR1 and CDR2 (germline): SGHTA, FQGTGA. CDR3 loop: CASSLELGADTQYF. CDR3 DNA: TGTGCCAGCAGCTTAGAACTTGGGGCAGATACGCAGTATTTT.

The V gene is TRBV4-1, the J gene TRBJ2-7, with 10 bases matching TRBD2. With 1 base clipped from V and 4 bases from J, the junction kept 4 bases outside the gene matches. The germline V gene has CDR1 MGHRA and CDR2 YSYEKL. The CDR3 consists of 15 residues. DNA for the CDR3: TGCGCCAGCAGCCAAGCTAGCGGGAGTGTGTACGAGCAGTACTTC. Translation gives CASSQASGSVYEQYF.

The chain combines TRBV7-2 with TRBJ2-7; 9 bases line up with TRBD2. The junction had 9 bases not matched to a gene; V was cut back by 1 base and J by 2 bases. CDR1 and CDR2 (germline): SGHTA, FQGNSA. The CDR3 is made up of 17 amino acids. The CDR3 reads CASSLDRRSGRTYEQYF. The DNA of the CDR3 is TGTGCCAGCAGCTTAGATCGTCGGAGCGGGAGGACCTACGAGCAGTACTTC.

This clone has a single count. CDR3 sequence (DNA): TGTGCCAGCAGTCCTGACCCCAACTACGAGCAGTACTTC. This translates into CASSPDPNYEQYF. V gene TRBV6-6 combines with J gene TRBJ2-7; D is unresolved. CDR1 MNHNY and CDR2 SVGAGI come from the germline V gene (reference sequence). V lost 5 bases and J 3 bases, leaving 11 bases between the germline ends. This CDR3 region has 13 residues.

V and J are TRBV6-6 and TRBJ1-2; TRBD1 matches 9 bases. Germline CDR1 MNHNY, CDR2 SVGAGI (reference sequence). The CDR3 contains 16 residues. V was clipped by 10 bases and J by 0 bases; unmatched bases: 12. Here the CDR3 reads CATNGGQGSSNYGYTF. The CDR3 DNA reads as TGTGCCACCAACGGGGGACAGGGAAGTTCTAACTATGGCTACACCTTC.

V usage is TRBV7-8 and J usage is TRBJ1-1; a possible D gene is TRBD1 (5 bases). V was pared by 0 bases and J by 1 base, with 21 bases between. The CDR3 extends over 19 amino acids. Germline V gene lookup returns CDR1 SGHVS and CDR2 FQNEAQ. The CDR3 DNA follows: TGTGCCAGCAGCTTAGCGGATATGGGGATGAGGGGACCGAACACTGAAGCTTTCTTT. The encoded protein is CASSLADMGMRGPNTEAFF. Together with reference TRBV7-8 and TRBJ1-1, the CDR3 gives the full variable domain: GAGVSQSPRYKVAKRGQDVALRCDPISGHVSLFWYQQALGQGPEFLTYFQNEAQLDKSGLPSDRFFAERPEGSVSTLKIQRTQQEDSAVYLCASSLADMGMRGPNTEAFFGQGTRLTVV.

The rearrangement joins TRBV11-3 to TRBJ2-1; 9 bases match TRBD2. The CDR3 has 16 amino acids. Per the germline V gene, CDR1 is SGHNT and CDR2 is YENEEA. V was pared by 0 bases and J by 10 bases, with 10 bases of the junction left unmatched. The CDR3 DNA reads TGTGCCAGCAGCTTAGAGGGTAGCGGGAGCTCGGGGGAGCAGTTCTTC. It translates to CASSLEGSGSSGEQFF.